The 16 T cell receptor beta chains below come from one sample, sequenced in a study of blood T cell repertoires in COVID-19. Here immunoSEQ multiplex PCR was the method, and the copy in TCRdb shows in-frame clones only, minus some. The table shows about 140,000 clones, with about three quarters occurring only once. Material for sequencing was peripheral blood. These receptors all stem from a woman older than 75 with active or convalescent COVID-19.

The genes are TRBV7-2 and TRBJ1-6; 7 bases align to TRBD1. Germline V CDR1 and CDR2: SGHTA, FQGNSA. CDR3 length equals 14 residues. The V gene end was trimmed by 5 bases and the J gene end by 5 bases; junction bases not matched to a gene: 3. CDR3 sequence (DNA): TGTGCCAGCAGCCCAGGGGGAAATAATTCACCCCTCCACTTT. Its translation is CASSPGGNNSPLHF.

This clone has more than one count but fewer than ten. This chain links TRBV3-1 (or the pseudogene TRBV3-2) with TRBJ1-1; D remains unclear. The V end lost 4 bases, the J end lost 4 bases, and 13 bases lay between the germline ends. The CDR3 consists of 14 residues. CDR1 and CDR2 from the germline V gene are LGHDT and YNNKEL (reference sequence). This CDR3 reads CASSPSGGGTEAFF. The CDR3 bases are TGTGCCAGCAGCCCGAGTGGTGGCGGCACTGAAGCTTTCTTT.

This sequence joins TRBV28 and TRBJ1-2; possibly TRBD1 for D (6 bases). The germline gives CDR1 MDHEN, CDR2 SYDVKM. The CDR3 loop spans 15 amino acids. Trimming removed 8 bases from V and 7 bases from J, with 23 bases in between. In nucleotides, the CDR3 is TGTGCCAGCTCCATTTCAGCGGGGGCGGTTTCTGGCTACACCTTC. Its translation is CASSISAGAVSGYTF.

Written as DNA, the CDR3 is TGTGCCAGCAGTGGTACCGGAGGGGGCTACACCTTC. This codes for CASSGTGGGYTF. The chain combines TRBV2 with TRBJ1-2, with D unclear. CDR1 is SNHLY, CDR2 FYNNEI, per germline. The germline V and J ends were trimmed by 4 bases and 8 bases, with 11 bases remaining between them. CDR3 length: 12 residues.

The chain joins TRBV28 to TRBJ1-4, with D tentatively TRBD1 (6 bases). Trimming shortened V by 6 bases and J by 2 bases, and 19 bases separated the two germline ends. Looked up from germline, CDR1 is MDHEN and CDR2 is SYDVKM. The CDR3 is made up of 17 amino acids. Written as DNA, the CDR3 is TGTGCCAGCAGCCCACGGGGGGCACCCCGCACTAATGAAAAACTGTTTTTT. Its translation is CASSPRGAPRTNEKLFF.

This clone appeared a few times. The chain carries TRBV6-5 and TRBJ2-1; 7 bases agree with TRBD1. Germline values: CDR1 MNHEY, CDR2 SVGAGI. V shed 1 base, J shed 6 bases, and the junction held 6 bases outside the gene matches. The CDR3 is 15 amino acids. CDR3 nucleotide sequence: TGTGCCAGCAGTTACTGGCAGGGGGTCGGCAATGAGCAGTTCTTC. Amino acid sequence: CASSYWQGVGNEQFF.

The CDR3 DNA is TGTGCCAGCATCCGGAGGGAGCACAGTGAGCAGTACTTC. Amino acids: CASIRREHSEQYF. The chain carries TRBV5-6 and TRBJ2-7, with D perhaps matching TRBD2 (6 bases). V lost 6 bases and J lost 7, with 17 bases in between. Germline CDR1 reads SGHDT; CDR2 reads YYEEEE. The CDR3 has 13 amino acids. The entire variable domain, with the rest obtained from reference TRBV5-6 and TRBJ2-7, is as follows: DAGVTQSPTHLIKTRGQQVTLRCSPKSGHDTVSWYQQALGQGPQFIFQYYEEEERQRGNFPDRFSGHQFPNYSSELNVNALLLGDSALYLCASIRREHSEQYFGPGTRLTVT.

This clone occurred a few times. The chain recombines TRBV27 with TRBJ2-2, with D possibly TRBD1 on 5 matching bases. CDR3 length: 14 amino acids. Trimming took 8 bases from V and 1 from J, leaving 11 bases between them. Germline V gives CDR1 MNHEY, CDR2 SMNVEV (reference sequence). CDR3 coding DNA: TGTGCCAGCGGCCCCGGACAGAACACCGGGGAGCTGTTTTTT. Translated, it gives CASGPGQNTGELFF.

This rearrangement joins TRBV19 to TRBJ1-2, with 7 bases matching TRBD1. CDR1 is LNHDA, CDR2 SQIVND, per germline (reference sequence). J was trimmed by 8 bases and V by 2 bases; bases with no gene match: 8. The CDR3 is made up of 14 amino acids. CDR3 bases: TGTGCCAGTAGTATAAACCAAGACAGGGCCGGCTACACCTTC. Amino acid sequence: CASSINQDRAGYTF.

The chain is built from TRBV7-8 and TRBJ1-5, with 10 bases identical to TRBD1. Germline assignment: CDR1 SGHVS and CDR2 FQNEAQ. CDR3 length: 16 amino acids. J was trimmed by 2 bases and V by 3 bases; bases with no gene match: 4. For the CDR3, the DNA is TGTGCCAGCAGCTTTCCTGGGACAGGGGGCAATCAGCCCCAGCATTTT. This codes for CASSFPGTGGNQPQHF.

V is TRBV4-1 and J is TRBJ2-7; 7 nucleotides agree with TRBD1. The V and J ends lost 2 bases and 2 bases, in that order; junction bases with no gene match: 6. The CDR3 sequence is 15 residues long. Germline lookup yields CDR1 MGHRA and CDR2 YSYEKL. CDR3 sequence reads: CASSQPTGSPYEQYF. The CDR3 DNA is TGCGCCAGCAGCCAACCGACAGGGAGCCCCTACGAGCAGTACTTC.

The chain recombines TRBV29-1 with TRBJ1-2, with D tentatively TRBD1 (5 bases). The CDR3 loop spans 13 amino acids. Trimming cost V 3 bases and J 4 bases, with 12 bases left between them. Germline assignment: CDR1 SQVTM and CDR2 ANQGSEA. This CDR3 is CSVDTTDLYGYTF. The CDR3 bases are TGCAGCGTTGATACGACAGACCTCTATGGCTACACCTTC.

V usage is TRBV30 and J usage is TRBJ1-4, with 9 bases lining up with TRBD1. CDR1 and CDR2 (germline): GTSNPN, SVGIG (reference sequence). This CDR3 comprises 17 residues. Trimming took 1 base from V and 2 from J; bases not matched to a gene: 8. The DNA of the CDR3 is TGTGCCTGGAGTGGTGACAGGGGGAGTTTCACTAATGAAAAACTGTTTTTT. Protein sequence: CAWSGDRGSFTNEKLFF.

The rearrangement joins TRBV5-6 to TRBJ2-7, with 7 positions matching TRBD1. The ends lost 6 bases at V and 3 bases at J; junction bases unmatched: 9. This CDR3 contains 14 residues. Germline values: CDR1 SGHDT, CDR2 YYEEEE. The chain's CDR3 is CASTPLPGGYEQYF. The DNA of the CDR3 is TGTGCCAGCACTCCGCTCCCAGGGGGCTACGAGCAGTACTTC.

This clone was picked up a small number of times. The V and J genes are TRBV6-2 or TRBV6-3 and TRBJ1-5, with D possibly TRBD1 on 5 matching bases. Trimming pared 2 bases from V and 3 bases from J, leaving 8 bases between. The germline V gene encodes CDR1 MNHEY and CDR2 SVGEGT. The CDR3 runs to 14 residues. The CDR3 spells CASSYRGLNQPQHF. In DNA form, the CDR3 reads TGTGCCAGCAGTTACAGGGGCCTCAATCAGCCCCAGCATTTT.

Turning to this clone: The junction departs from germline at one end; a sequencing error may be responsible. This sequence joins TRBV6-1 and TRBJ2-7, with 10 bases that match TRBD2. The CDR3 is 15 residues long. CDR1 and CDR2 (germline): MNHNS, SASEGT. The CDR3: CASSHRTSGSYEQCF. CDR3 nucleotides: TGTGCCAGCAGCCACCGGACTAGCGGTTCCTACGAGCAGTGCTTC.